Each of the 6 T cell receptor beta chains below was sequenced from the same sample in a study of T cells after yellow fever vaccination. MiXCR was run by TCRdb on the 5' RACE reads, yielding one entry per CDR3 protein. The data show 300,000 to 450,000 distinct CDR3 sequences, with 8.1% seen just once and under 20% held by the top ten. The specimen was PBMCs, collected roughly 46 days after the first yellow fever vaccination. The receptor source for this set is a man younger than 30 who received the YFV17D yellow fever vaccine.

At least ten counts were recorded for this clonotype. The chain couples TRBV4-2 to TRBJ1-4; D perhaps matches TRBD1 (6 bases). The CDR3 runs to 16 residues. CDR1 and CDR2 (germline): LGHNA, YNFKEQ. V was clipped by 0 bases and J by 7 bases, with 15 bases between them. The chain's CDR3 is CASSQERRGGSEKLFF. CDR3 bases: TGTGCCAGCAGCCAAGAAAGGAGAGGGGGGTCTGAAAAACTGTTTTTT.

This clonotype came up a few times. V usage is TRBV20-1 and J usage is TRBJ1-4; 7 nucleotides match TRBD1. The junction had 8 bases not matched to a gene; V was cut back by 6 bases and J by 7 bases. This CDR3 is built from 13 residues. Germline loops: CDR1 DFQATT, CDR2 SNEGSKA (reference sequence). The DNA of the CDR3 is TGCAGTGCCCCCTGGCAGGGGGGTGAAAAACTGTTTTTT. This gives the protein CSAPWQGGEKLFF.

V is TRBV20-1 and J is TRBJ2-2, with TRBD2 identical over 8 bases. Germline loops: CDR1 DFQATT, CDR2 SNEGSKA (reference sequence). J lost 6 bases, V lost 3 bases, and 6 bases had no gene match. The CDR3 is 14 amino acids. This CDR3 reads CSASPSGGSGELFF. CDR3 bases: TGCAGTGCTAGTCCCAGCGGGGGATCCGGGGAGCTGTTTTTT.

The V and J genes are TRBV19 and TRBJ2-2; D gene unclear. This CDR3 is 14 amino acids long. CDR1 LNHDA and CDR2 SQIVND come from the germline V gene (reference sequence). V was cut by 1 base and J by 1 base, with 4 bases left in between. The CDR3 region has the DNA TGTGCCAGTAGTATAGTGGTGAACACCGGGGAGCTGTTTTTT. Amino acid sequence: CASSIVVNTGELFF.

In this sample, this clonotype turned up a few times. V is TRBV12-3 or TRBV12-4 and J is TRBJ2-7; either TRBD1 or TRBD2 may fit D (5 bases each). The CDR3 runs to 13 residues. V dropped 0 bases and J dropped 4 bases, with 7 bases sitting between them. The CDR3 reads CASSLAGEYEQYV. The CDR3 bases are TGTGCCAGCAGTTTAGCGGGGGAGTACGAGCAGTACGTC.

The genes are TRBV5-1 and TRBJ2-7, with a tentative D call TRBD1 (6 bases). Trimming removed 5 bases from V and 1 base from J, with 13 bases in between. There are 14 residues in the CDR3. Germline loops: CDR1 SGHRS, CDR2 YFSETQ. The CDR3 sequence is CASRESRGSYEQYV. As DNA, the CDR3 is TGCGCCAGCAGGGAGTCCAGGGGATCCTACGAGCAGTACGTC.